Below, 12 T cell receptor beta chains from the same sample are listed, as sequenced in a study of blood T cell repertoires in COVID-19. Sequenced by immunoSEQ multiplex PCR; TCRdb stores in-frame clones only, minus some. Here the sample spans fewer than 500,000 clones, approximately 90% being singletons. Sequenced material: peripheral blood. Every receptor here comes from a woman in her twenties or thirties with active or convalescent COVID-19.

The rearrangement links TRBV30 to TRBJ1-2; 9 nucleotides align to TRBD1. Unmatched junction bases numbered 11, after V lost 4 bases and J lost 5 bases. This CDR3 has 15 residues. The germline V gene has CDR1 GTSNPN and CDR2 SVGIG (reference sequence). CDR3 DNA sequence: TGTGCCTGGACTCGGAGGGACAGGGAAGGATATGGCTACACCTTC. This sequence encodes CAWTRRDREGYGYTF.

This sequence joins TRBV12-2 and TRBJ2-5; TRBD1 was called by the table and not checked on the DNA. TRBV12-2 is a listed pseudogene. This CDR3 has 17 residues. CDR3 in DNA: TGTGCAAGTCGCCCACGGAAGGGACAGGGGGACGGAGAGACCCAGTACTTC. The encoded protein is CASRPRKGQGDGETQYF.

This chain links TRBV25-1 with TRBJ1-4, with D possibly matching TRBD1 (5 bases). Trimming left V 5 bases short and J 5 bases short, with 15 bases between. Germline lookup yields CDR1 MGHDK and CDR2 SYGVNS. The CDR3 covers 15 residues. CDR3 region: CASSSPTVLNEKLFF. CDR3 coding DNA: TGTGCCAGCAGTTCCCCGACAGTCTTGAATGAAAAACTGTTTTTT.

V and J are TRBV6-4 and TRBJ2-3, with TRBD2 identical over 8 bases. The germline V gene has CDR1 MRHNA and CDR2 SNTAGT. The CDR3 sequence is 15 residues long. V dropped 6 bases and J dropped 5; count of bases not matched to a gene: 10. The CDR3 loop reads CASSPHGGALDTQYF. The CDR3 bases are TGTGCCAGCAGCCCTCACGGGGGGGCCCTAGATACGCAGTATTTT.

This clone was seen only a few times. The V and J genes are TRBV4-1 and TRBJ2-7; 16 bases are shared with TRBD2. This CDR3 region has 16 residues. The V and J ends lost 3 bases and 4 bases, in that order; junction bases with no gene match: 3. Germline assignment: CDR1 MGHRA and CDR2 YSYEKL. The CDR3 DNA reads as TGCGCCAGCAGCCATGGGACTAGCGGGAGGGTTTACGAGCAGTACTTC. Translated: CASSHGTSGRVYEQYF.

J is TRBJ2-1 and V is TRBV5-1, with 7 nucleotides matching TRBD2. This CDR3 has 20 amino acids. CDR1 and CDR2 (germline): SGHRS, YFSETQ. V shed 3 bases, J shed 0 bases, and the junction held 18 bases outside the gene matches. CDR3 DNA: TGCGCCAGCAGCTCCAGGGAGCGGATAGCGGGTACCGTCTCCTACAATGAGCAGTTCTTC. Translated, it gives CASSSRERIAGTVSYNEQFF.

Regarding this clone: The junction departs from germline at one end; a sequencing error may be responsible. Written as DNA, the CDR3 is TGCGCCAGCACCTTGCTTAGCGGGGGGCCCGGAGGGGATACGCAGTATTTT. Amino acids: CASTLLSGGPGGDTQYF. The V and J genes are TRBV5-1 and TRBJ2-3; 10 bases are a match to TRBD2. CDR3 size: 17 residues. Germline V gene sequence: CDR1 SGHRS, CDR2 YFSETQ.

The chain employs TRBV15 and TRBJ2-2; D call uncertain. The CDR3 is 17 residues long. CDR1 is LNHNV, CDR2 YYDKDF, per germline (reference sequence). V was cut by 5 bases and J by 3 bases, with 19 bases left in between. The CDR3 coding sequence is TGTGCCACCAGCCCCCTTTTGCCGGAGTACTACACCGGGGAGCTGTTTTTT. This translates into CATSPLLPEYYTGELFF.

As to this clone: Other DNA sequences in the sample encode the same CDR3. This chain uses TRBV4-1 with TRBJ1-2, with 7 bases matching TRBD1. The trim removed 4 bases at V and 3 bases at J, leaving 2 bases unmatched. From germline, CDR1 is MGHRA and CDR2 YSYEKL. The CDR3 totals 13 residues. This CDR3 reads CASSLTGDYGYTF. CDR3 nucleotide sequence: TGCGCCAGCAGCCTTACAGGGGACTATGGCTACACCTTC.

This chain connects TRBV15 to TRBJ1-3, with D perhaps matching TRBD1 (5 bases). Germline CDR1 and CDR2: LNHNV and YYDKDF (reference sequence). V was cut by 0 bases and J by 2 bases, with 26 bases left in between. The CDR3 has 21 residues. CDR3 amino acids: CATSRDTPIIPIQETGNTIYF. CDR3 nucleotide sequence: TGTGCCACCAGCAGAGACACCCCCATCATACCGATACAGGAGACTGGAAACACCATATATTTT.

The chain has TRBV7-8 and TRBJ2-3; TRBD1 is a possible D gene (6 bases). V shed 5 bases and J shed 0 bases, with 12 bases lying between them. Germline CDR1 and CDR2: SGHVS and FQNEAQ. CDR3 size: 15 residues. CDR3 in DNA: TGTGCCAGCAGCCGACGGACAGAAAGCACAGATACGCAGTATTTT. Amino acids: CASSRRTESTDTQYF.

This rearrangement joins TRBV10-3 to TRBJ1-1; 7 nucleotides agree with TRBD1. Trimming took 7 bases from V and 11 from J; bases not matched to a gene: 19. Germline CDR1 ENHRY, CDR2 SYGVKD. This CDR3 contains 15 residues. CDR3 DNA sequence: TGTGCCATCACGAAGGACAGGTTAACAACGCGAGGGGCTTTCTTT. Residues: CAITKDRLTTRGAFF.